The 20 T cell receptor beta chains presented below share a single source sample, sequenced in a study of blood T cell repertoires in COVID-19. Clones were read by immunoSEQ multiplex PCR, and TCRdb kept only the in-frame ones, dropping some. The sample has about 500,000 clones, 85% to 90% seen once. The sequenced sample was peripheral blood. The receptors were gathered from a woman aged 45 to 65 with COVID-19, enrolled during active disease.

The chain recombines TRBV10-3 with TRBJ1-6; no definite D call. The germline V gene encodes CDR1 ENHRY and CDR2 SYGVKD. This CDR3 is built from 12 residues. Trimming pared 3 bases from V and 8 bases from J, leaving 5 bases between. The CDR3 DNA reads as TGTGCCATCAGTGACGGGGATTCACCCCTCCACTTT. It is translated as CAISDGDSPLHF.

The V and J genes are TRBV30 and TRBJ2-7, with 7 positions matching TRBD2. The CDR3 runs to 15 residues. Germline CDR1 reads GTSNPN; CDR2 reads SVGIG (reference sequence). Germline trimming cut 2 bases from V and 4 bases from J; bases unmatched to any gene: 11. In nucleotides, the CDR3 is TGTGCCTGGAGTTGGAAGGGAGGGAATCTTTACGAGCAGTACTTC. Amino acids: CAWSWKGGNLYEQYF.

This sequence joins TRBV15 and TRBJ2-2, with 8 bases that match TRBD1. Trimming took 1 base from V and 6 from J; bases not matched to a gene: 4. The CDR3 sequence is 15 residues long. Germline V lookup: CDR1 LNHNV, CDR2 YYDKDF (reference sequence). CDR3 nucleotides: TGTGCCACCAGCAGAGTGGACAGGGAAGCCGGGGAGCTGTTTTTT. It is translated as CATSRVDREAGELFF.

A note on this clone: The same CDR3 can be traced to other DNA sequences in this sample. V and J are TRBV11-2 and TRBJ1-3; D remains ambiguous. The ends were cut back, 5 bases at V and 0 bases at J, with 5 bases in the middle. The V gene's germline CDR1 is SGHAT and CDR2 FQNNGV. The length of the CDR3 is 13 residues. The CDR3 bases are TGTGCCAGCAGCCTTTCCTCTGGAAACACCATATATTTT. Translated: CASSLSSGNTIYF.

To note about this clone: Other DNA sequences in the sample encode the same CDR3. The CDR3 coding sequence is TGTGCCAGCAGCCGACAGGGAGGACAGCCCCAGCATTTT. It yields the protein CASSRQGGQPQHF. The chain is built from TRBV6-5 and TRBJ1-5, with 7 positions matching TRBD1. Germline-derived CDR1 and CDR2 are MNHEY and SVGAGI. The CDR3 runs 13 residues. V lost 6 bases and J lost 7; bases outside the gene matches: 6.

The V and J genes are TRBV13 and TRBJ2-2; 11 bases align to TRBD2. Germline V gives CDR1 PRHDT, CDR2 FYEKMQ (reference sequence). The CDR3 runs 18 residues. The V gene end was trimmed by 0 bases and the J gene end by 0 bases; junction bases not matched to a gene: 3. As DNA, the CDR3 is TGTGCCAGCAGCTTAGGAGCTAGCGGGGGGTCGAACACCGGGGAGCTGTTTTTT. Translation gives CASSLGASGGSNTGELFF. The full variable domain, completed using reference TRBV13 and TRBJ2-2, is AAGVIQSPRHLIKEKRETATLKCYPIPRHDTVYWYQQGPGQDPQFLISFYEKMQSDKGSIPDRFSAQQFSDYHSELNMSSLELGDSALYFCASSLGASGGSNTGELFFGEGSRLTVL.

The chain combines TRBV20-1 with TRBJ1-2, with 9 bases matching TRBD1. The CDR3 is 17 residues long. V gave up 3 bases and J gave up 8 bases; unmatched junction bases: 19. From germline, CDR1 is DFQATT and CDR2 SNEGSKA (reference sequence). CDR3 coding DNA: TGCAGTGCTAGTCTCCGGGACAGGGCCTTTACCCCTCGGGGCTACACCTTC. It is translated as CSASLRDRAFTPRGYTF.

The genes are TRBV5-4 and TRBJ2-2; 10 bases agree with TRBD2. Per germline, CDR1 SGHNT and CDR2 YYREEE (reference sequence). CDR3 size: 15 residues. J gave up 5 bases and V 4 bases, and 5 bases lay outside the gene matches. CDR3: CASSTLAGGTGELFF. The DNA of the CDR3 is TGTGCCAGCAGCACGTTAGCGGGGGGTACCGGGGAGCTGTTTTTT.

The chain couples TRBV11-1 to TRBJ2-7, with a possible D match to TRBD2 (5 bases). The germline V and J ends were trimmed by 2 bases and 5 bases, with 16 bases remaining between them. CDR1 SGHAT and CDR2 FQDESV come from the germline V gene (reference sequence). The CDR3 contains 15 residues. CDR3 protein: CASSLTSGGSHEQYF. As DNA, the CDR3 is TGTGCCAGCAGCTTAACCTCGGGCGGGTCCCACGAGCAGTACTTC.

The chain couples TRBV29-1 to TRBJ1-2; D ambiguous. CDR1 and CDR2 (germline): SQVTM, ANQGSEA. The CDR3 extends over 15 amino acids. Trimming pared 1 base from V and 4 bases from J, leaving 16 bases between. The CDR3 sequence: CSVEGDVGRSYGYTF. CDR3 nucleotides: TGCAGCGTTGAAGGGGATGTGGGGAGAAGCTATGGCTACACCTTC.

The chain joins TRBV4-1 to TRBJ2-1, with TRBD1 as a possible D gene (6 bases). V dropped 4 bases and J dropped 6 bases, with 13 bases sitting between them. The CDR3 is 14 amino acids. In germline, CDR1 is MGHRA, CDR2 YSYEKL. The CDR3 sequence is CASSPTGLGNEQFF. CDR3 DNA sequence: TGCGCCAGCAGCCCAACAGGGCTGGGCAATGAGCAGTTCTTC.

This clone has only a few counts. This chain uses TRBV7-2 with TRBJ1-5; 7 bases fit TRBD1. Trimming removed 4 bases from V and 1 base from J; junction bases left unmatched: 13. CDR1 and CDR2 from the germline V gene are SGHTA and FQGNSA. The CDR3 contains 18 residues. DNA of the CDR3: TGTGCCAGCAGCTGGACGGGAGGGGGCTTTCACAGCAATCAGCCCCAGCATTTT. This sequence encodes CASSWTGGGFHSNQPQHF.

This chain links TRBV23-1 with TRBJ2-7; possibly TRBD1 for D (6 bases). TRBV23-1 is known as an ORF, though its function is uncertain. With 6 bases removed from V and 6 bases from J, the gap between germline ends came to 18 bases. The CDR3 covers 14 residues. The CDR3 nucleotides read TGCGCCAGCAGCACAGGGTCTTGGGGCTGCGAGCAGTACTTC. As protein: CASSTGSWGCEQYF.

V and J are TRBV6-5 and TRBJ2-3, with 10 bases fitting TRBD1. Germline V CDR1 and CDR2: MNHEY, SVGAGI. After removal of 4 bases from V and 5 bases from J, the junction contained 3 bases not matched to a gene. The CDR3 is 14 amino acids. CDR3 protein: CASSSRTGGDTQYF. The CDR3 region has the DNA TGTGCCAGCAGTTCCAGGACAGGGGGAGATACGCAGTATTTT.

The chain carries TRBV6-5 and TRBJ2-7, with TRBD2 matching 9 bases. This CDR3 spans 15 amino acids. In germline, CDR1 is MNHEY, CDR2 SVGAGI. Losses at the gene ends were 6 bases for V and 0 bases for J; bases not matched to a gene: 6. CDR3 sequence: CASRPSGVSSYEQYF. The CDR3 DNA reads as TGTGCCAGCAGACCTAGCGGGGTAAGCTCCTACGAGCAGTACTTC.

The chain recombines TRBV5-1 with TRBJ2-7; 7 bases match TRBD1. V dropped 0 bases and J dropped 7; count of bases not matched to a gene: 7. The CDR3 loop spans 14 amino acids. From germline, CDR1 is SGHRS and CDR2 YFSETQ. This chain's CDR3 is CASSLAGTAREQYF. CDR3 DNA sequence: TGCGCCAGCAGCTTGGCCGGGACAGCTAGGGAGCAGTACTTC.

The chain couples TRBV7-9 to TRBJ1-6; unclear D gene. CDR3 length: 14 residues. The V end lost 1 base, the J end lost 7 bases, and 8 bases lay between the germline ends. The germline V gene has CDR1 SEHNR and CDR2 FQNEAQ (reference sequence). The CDR3 loop is CASSLVGWNSPLHF. DNA for the CDR3: TGTGCCAGCAGCTTAGTCGGGTGGAATTCACCCCTCCACTTT.

V usage is TRBV18 and J usage is TRBJ2-1, with D hard to call. Germline CDR1 reads KGHSH; CDR2 reads LQKENI. The CDR3 totals 12 residues. V dropped 3 bases and J dropped 6 bases, with 6 bases sitting between them. CDR3 loop: CASSPVSNEQFF. For the CDR3, the DNA is TGTGCCAGCTCACCGGTGAGCAATGAGCAGTTCTTC. The full variable domain, its missing parts supplied by reference TRBV18 and TRBJ2-1, is NAGVMQNPRHLVRRRGQEARLRCSPMKGHSHVYWYRQLPEEGLKFMVYLQKENIIDESGMPKERFSAEFPKEGPSILRIQQVVRGDSAAYFCASSPVSNEQFFGPGTRLTVL.

The V call is TRBV6-1, the J call TRBJ2-5; the match to TRBD1 covers 8 bases. The CDR3 extends over 14 amino acids. Looked up from germline, CDR1 is MNHNS and CDR2 is SASEGT. J was trimmed by 3 bases and V by 2 bases; bases with no gene match: 2. This CDR3 is CASSEIQGEETQYF. The CDR3 DNA sequence: TGTGCCAGCAGTGAAATACAGGGGGAAGAGACCCAGTACTTC.

The chain employs TRBV10-3 and TRBJ1-6, with unresolved D. CDR1 ENHRY and CDR2 SYGVKD come from the germline V gene. V was clipped by 3 bases and J by 7 bases, with 13 bases between them. There are 15 residues in the CDR3. CDR3 loop: CAISDRGSGNSPLHF. CDR3 DNA: TGTGCCATCAGTGACCGGGGATCGGGGAATTCACCCCTCCACTTT.